This passage covers 20 T cell receptor beta chains from one sample sequenced in a study of cytotoxic CD8 clonotypes in ibrutinib-treated CLL. Profiled with immunoSEQ multiplex PCR; TCRdb holds only in-frame clones, not every one. The sample has approximately 150,000 clones, roughly 80% seen once. Sequencing used PBMCs, obtained after 24 months of ibrutinib treatment. These receptor sequences come from a human donor with chronic lymphocytic leukemia.

The chain joins TRBV6-1 to TRBJ1-4; no definite D call. Germline V gene sequence: CDR1 MNHNS, CDR2 SASEGT. The CDR3 has 15 amino acids. V dropped 6 bases and J dropped 5 bases, with 16 bases sitting between them. The CDR3 is CASSGSRHANEKLFF. The CDR3, as DNA: TGTGCCAGCAGCGGATCTCGACACGCGAATGAAAAACTGTTTTTT.

As concerns this clone: Within the sample, other DNA sequences also encode this same CDR3. The chain is built from TRBV7-9 and TRBJ1-1; no firm D call. CDR3 length: 14 residues. V shed 2 bases and J shed 1 base, with 8 bases lying between them. Germline CDR1 reads SEHNR; CDR2 reads FQNEAQ (reference sequence). CDR3: CASSLRTGNTEAFF. DNA for the CDR3: TGTGCCAGCAGCTTACGGACGGGGAACACTGAAGCTTTCTTT. Supplemented by reference TRBV7-9 and TRBJ1-1, the full variable domain reads DTGVSQNPRHKITKRGQNVTFRCDPISEHNRLYWYRQTLGQGPEFLTYFQNEAQLEKSRLLSDRFSAERPKGSFSTLEIQRTEQGDSAMYLCASSLRTGNTEAFFGQGTRLTVV.

To note about this clone: This sample includes further DNA sequences coding for the same CDR3. The genes are TRBV7-9 and TRBJ2-3, with D tentatively TRBD2 (5 bases). This CDR3 spans 13 amino acids. From germline, CDR1 is SEHNR and CDR2 FQNEAQ (reference sequence). V gave up 3 bases and J gave up 4 bases, with 8 bases separating them. This CDR3 reads CASSLSGADTQYF. The CDR3 bases are TGTGCCAGCAGCTTGTCCGGGGCAGATACGCAGTATTTT.

The CDR3 is CASSPLSVGARGGFYEQYF. CDR3 in DNA: TGTGCCAGCTCACCCCTCTCAGTTGGAGCCCGGGGAGGCTTTTACGAGCAGTACTTC. The V and J genes are TRBV18 and TRBJ2-7, with D possibly TRBD2 on 6 matching bases. Germline V gives CDR1 KGHSH, CDR2 LQKENI. The CDR3 has 19 amino acids. V lost 3 bases and J lost 4, with 28 bases in between.

The chain is built from TRBV1 and TRBJ1-6. TRBV1 is annotated as a pseudogene. The CDR3 length is 13 residues. The CDR3 nucleotides read TGCACCAGCAGCCATCCGTTTAATTCACCCCTCCACTTT. It encodes CTSSHPFNSPLHF.

This sequence joins TRBV15 and TRBJ1-3, with D unclear. The CDR3 covers 15 residues. Per the germline V gene, CDR1 is LNHNV and CDR2 is YYDKDF (reference sequence). V was trimmed by 0 bases and J by 7 bases, leaving 13 bases between them. The CDR3 reads CATSRDRGHGNTIYF. DNA for the CDR3: TGTGCCACCAGCAGAGATCGAGGGCACGGTAACACCATATATTTT. Using reference TRBV15 and TRBJ1-3 for the parts outside the CDR3, the full variable domain is DAMVIQNPRYQVTQFGKPVTLSCSQTLNHNVMYWYQQKSSQAPKLLFHYYDKDFNNEADTPDNFQSRRPNTSFCFLDIRSPGLGDTAMYLCATSRDRGHGNTIYFGEGSWLTVV.

The chain links TRBV5-1 to TRBJ1-3, with TRBD1 identical over 7 bases. This CDR3 comprises 17 residues. The germline V gene has CDR1 SGHRS and CDR2 YFSETQ. V was clipped by 2 bases and J by 2 bases; unmatched bases: 10. Here the CDR3 DNA reads TGCGCCAGCAGCTTACAGGGGAGGGTAGCTACTGGAAACACCATATATTTT. The encoded protein is CASSLQGRVATGNTIYF.

This chain uses TRBV27 with TRBJ2-1, with TRBD2 matching over 10 bases. J was trimmed by 6 bases and V by 6 bases; bases with no gene match: 8. The germline V gene encodes CDR1 MNHEY and CDR2 SMNVEV (reference sequence). This CDR3 has 15 amino acids. In DNA, the CDR3 is TGTGCCAGCAGGCCCTTGCTAGCGGGGGTCAATGAGCAGTTCTTC. Protein product: CASRPLLAGVNEQFF.

The chain links TRBV18 to TRBJ2-1; D remains ambiguous. The germline gives CDR1 KGHSH, CDR2 LQKENI. The length of the CDR3 is 13 residues. V lost 3 bases and J lost 4, with 7 bases in between. Here the CDR3 reads CASSPLTYNEQFF. CDR3 DNA: TGTGCCAGCTCACCCCTCACTTACAATGAGCAGTTCTTC.

The chain joins TRBV29-1 to TRBJ2-1; D may be TRBD2 (5 bases). CDR1 and CDR2 from the germline V gene are SQVTM and ANQGSEA. Deletions cut 7 bases from V and 0 bases from J, with 7 bases between. The CDR3 consists of 12 residues. CDR3 sequence: CSAGYSYNEQFF. CDR3 sequence (DNA): TGCAGCGCGGGGTACTCCTACAATGAGCAGTTCTTC.

The chain has TRBV30 and TRBJ2-5; D is perhaps TRBD1 or TRBD2 (6 bases each). The V end was cut by 1 base, the J end by 1 base, with 10 bases between. The CDR3 consists of 14 residues. The germline V gene encodes CDR1 GTSNPN and CDR2 SVGIG (reference sequence). CDR3 in DNA: TGTGCCTGGAGTGAGGGGGGTATCCAAGAGACCCAGTACTTC. It translates to CAWSEGGIQETQYF.

The V gene is TRBV7-9, the J gene TRBJ2-1; the D gene is possibly TRBD2 (5 bases). This CDR3 spans 16 amino acids. CDR1 and CDR2 from the germline V gene are SEHNR and FQNEAQ (reference sequence). V was clipped by 5 bases and J by 4 bases, with 18 bases between them. Written as DNA, the CDR3 is TGTGCCAGCAGCCTCGAAAGACTACTAAATTACAATGAGCAGTTCTTC. Its protein product is CASSLERLLNYNEQFF.

This chain connects TRBV7-2 to TRBJ2-1; possible D gene TRBD1, 6 bases. Trimming cost V 0 bases and J 6 bases, with 15 bases left between them. CDR3 length: 16 amino acids. Germline V CDR1 and CDR2: SGHTA, FQGNSA. CDR3 DNA sequence: TGTGCCAGCAGCTTAGCGACGGCAGGGGTGGGCAATGAGCAGTTCTTC. It codes for CASSLATAGVGNEQFF.

The J gene is TRBJ1-1, the V gene TRBV6-5, with D perhaps matching TRBD1 (5 bases). The germline V gene has CDR1 MNHEY and CDR2 SVGAGI. V dropped 6 bases and J dropped 5 bases, with 13 bases sitting between them. The CDR3 length is 13 residues. The CDR3 bases are TGTGCCAGCAGAACAGGACATACTACTGAAGCTTTCTTT. Residues: CASRTGHTTEAFF.

The chain joins TRBV4-1 to TRBJ1-4; D perhaps matches TRBD1 (6 bases). The V end was cut by 2 bases, the J end by 6 bases, with 10 bases between. Germline assignment: CDR1 MGHRA and CDR2 YSYEKL. The CDR3 sequence is 14 residues long. CDR3 nucleotides: TGCGCCAGCAGCCAAAGACAGGCGGATGAAAAACTGTTTTTT. It translates to CASSQRQADEKLFF.

The gene calls are TRBV6-1 and TRBJ1-1; D is unclear. V lost 7 bases and J lost 4, with 16 bases in between. The CDR3 sequence is 14 residues long. The germline gives CDR1 MNHNS, CDR2 SASEGT. The CDR3 reads CASNQEAGITEAFF. The CDR3 DNA follows: TGTGCCAGCAACCAAGAGGCAGGAATCACTGAAGCTTTCTTT.

The CDR3 reads CASSSRRATNTEAFF. The CDR3 bases are TGTGCCAGTAGTTCCCGAAGGGCGACCAACACTGAAGCTTTCTTT. V is TRBV19 and J is TRBJ1-1, with D unclear. The CDR3 is made up of 15 amino acids. V gave up 5 bases and J gave up 2 bases, with 15 bases separating them. From germline, CDR1 is LNHDA and CDR2 SQIVND (reference sequence).

CDR3 loop: CASSESGLISRDTQYF. CDR3 DNA: TGCGCCAGCAGCGAATCGGGTCTGATTTCACGAGATACGCAGTATTTT. The V and J genes are TRBV4-3 and TRBJ2-3, with D hard to call. Germline V gene lookup returns CDR1 LGHNA and CDR2 YSLEER. The V and J ends lost 5 bases and 5 bases respectively, with 20 bases between them. CDR3 length: 16 residues.

This rearrangement joins TRBV28 to TRBJ1-1, with D tentatively TRBD1 (5 bases). With 5 bases removed from V and 0 bases from J, the gap between germline ends came to 13 bases. The CDR3 sequence is 15 residues long. Per germline, CDR1 MDHEN and CDR2 SYDVKM. The CDR3 protein is CASSPRGLMNTEAFF. The CDR3 nucleotides read TGTGCCAGCAGTCCCCGGGGCCTCATGAACACTGAAGCTTTCTTT.

The chain links TRBV9 to TRBJ1-1; D call uncertain. Trimming took 0 bases from V and 1 from J, leaving 4 bases between them. Germline V lookup: CDR1 SGDLS, CDR2 YYNGEE. The CDR3 has 13 amino acids. CDR3 amino acids: CASSVARNTEAFF. Here the CDR3 DNA reads TGTGCCAGCAGCGTAGCCAGGAACACTGAAGCTTTCTTT.